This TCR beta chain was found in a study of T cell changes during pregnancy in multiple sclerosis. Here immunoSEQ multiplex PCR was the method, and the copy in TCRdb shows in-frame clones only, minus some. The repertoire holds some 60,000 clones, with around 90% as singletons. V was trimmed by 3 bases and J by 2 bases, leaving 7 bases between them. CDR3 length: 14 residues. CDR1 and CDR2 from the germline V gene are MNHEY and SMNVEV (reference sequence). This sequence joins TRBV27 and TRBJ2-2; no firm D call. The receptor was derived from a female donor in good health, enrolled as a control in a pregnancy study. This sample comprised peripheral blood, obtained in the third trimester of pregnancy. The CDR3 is CASSFNGNTGELFF. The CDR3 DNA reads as TGTGCCAGCAGTTTTAACGGTAACACCGGGGAGCTGTTTTTT.